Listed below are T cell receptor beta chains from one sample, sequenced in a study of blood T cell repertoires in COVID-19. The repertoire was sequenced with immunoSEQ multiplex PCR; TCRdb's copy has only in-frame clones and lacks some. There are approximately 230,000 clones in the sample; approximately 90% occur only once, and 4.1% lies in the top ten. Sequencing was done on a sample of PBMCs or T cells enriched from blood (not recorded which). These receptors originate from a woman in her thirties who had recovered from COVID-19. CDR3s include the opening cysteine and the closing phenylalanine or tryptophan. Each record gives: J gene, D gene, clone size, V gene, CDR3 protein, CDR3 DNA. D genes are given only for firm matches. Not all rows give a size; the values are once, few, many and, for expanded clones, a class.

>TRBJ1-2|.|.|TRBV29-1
CSVWGDGYTF
TGCAGCGTGTGGGGGGATGGCTACACCTTC
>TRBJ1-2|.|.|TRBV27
CASSHGSYYGYTF
TGTGCCAGCAGTCATGGGAGTTACTATGGCTACACCTTC
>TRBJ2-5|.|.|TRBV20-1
CSASIQTSQETQYF
TGCAGTGCTAGTATTCAGACTAGCCAAGAGACCCAGTACTTC
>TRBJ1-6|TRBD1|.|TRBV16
CASSAGTGYSPLHF
TGTGCCAGCAGCGCCGGGACAGGTTATTCACCCCTCCACTTT
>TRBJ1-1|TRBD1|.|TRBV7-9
CASSFGQAGAEAFF
TGTGCCAGCAGTTTCGGACAGGCTGGGGCTGAAGCTTTCTTT
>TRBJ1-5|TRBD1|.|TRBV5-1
CASSFTPSGTGGGEPQHF
TGCGCCAGCAGCTTCACCCCCTCCGGGACAGGGGGCGGTGAGCCCCAGCATTTT
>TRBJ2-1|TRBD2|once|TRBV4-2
CASSQPGLAYNEQFF
TGTGCCAGCAGCCAACCGGGACTAGCCTACAATGAGCAGTTCTTC
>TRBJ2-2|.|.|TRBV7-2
CASSPILGGTGELFF
TGTGCCAGCAGCCCGATTCTAGGGGGCACCGGGGAGCTGTTTTTT
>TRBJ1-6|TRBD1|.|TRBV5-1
CASSFVPGQGGSPLHF
TGCGCCAGCAGCTTCGTCCCTGGACAGGGTGGCTCACCCCTCCACTTT
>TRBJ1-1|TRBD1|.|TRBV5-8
CASSIDRVGYTEAFF
TGTGCCAGCAGCATCGACAGGGTGGGATATACTGAAGCTTTCTTT
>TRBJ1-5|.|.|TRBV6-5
CASRRGIDQPQHF
TGTGCCAGCAGGAGGGGGATCGATCAGCCCCAGCATTTT
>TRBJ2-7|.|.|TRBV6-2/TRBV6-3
CASSYKPLSVTGYEQYF
TGTGCCAGCAGTTACAAGCCGCTTAGCGTGACGGGATACGAGCAGTACTTC
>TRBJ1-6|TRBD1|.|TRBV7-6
CASSRDRVSPLHF
TGTGCCAGCAGCCGGGACAGGGTCTCACCCCTCCACTTT
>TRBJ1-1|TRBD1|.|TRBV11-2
CASSSGQGRLLNTEAFF
TGTGCCAGCAGCTCAGGACAGGGGCGCCTCCTGAACACTGAAGCTTTCTTT
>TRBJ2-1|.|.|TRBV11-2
CASSSWEGTPFF
TGTGCCAGCAGCTCCTGGGAAGGGACTCCGTTCTTC
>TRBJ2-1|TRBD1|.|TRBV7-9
CASSSLPWDRAYNEQFF
TGTGCCAGCAGCTCTCTCCCCTGGGACAGGGCTTACAATGAGCAGTTCTTC
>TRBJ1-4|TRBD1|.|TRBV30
CAWTPGQVNEKLFF
TGTGCCTGGACGCCGGGACAGGTTAATGAAAAACTGTTTTTT
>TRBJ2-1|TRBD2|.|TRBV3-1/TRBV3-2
CASSQDLLAPIYNEQFF
TGTGCCAGCAGCCAAGATCTACTAGCGCCGATCTACAATGAGCAGTTCTTC
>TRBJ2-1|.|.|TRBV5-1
CASSPQLGSRYNEQFF
TGCGCCAGCAGCCCTCAGCTTGGGTCCAGGTACAATGAGCAGTTCTTC
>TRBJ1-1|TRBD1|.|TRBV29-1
CSVSDRVNTEAFF
TGCAGCGTTTCGGACAGGGTGAACACTGAAGCTTTCTTT
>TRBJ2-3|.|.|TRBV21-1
CASSPWGLAGGARTSTDTQYF
TGTGCCAGCAGCCCCTGGGGACTAGCGGGAGGTGCCCGGACTAGCACAGATACGCAGTATTTT
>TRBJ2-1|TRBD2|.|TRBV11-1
CASSLVGTSNNEQFF
TGTGCCAGCAGCTTAGTGGGGACTAGTAACAATGAGCAGTTCTTC
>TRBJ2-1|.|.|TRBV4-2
CASSHSVRGAYNEQFF
TGTGCCAGCAGCCATTCAGTACGGGGTGCTTACAATGAGCAGTTCTTC
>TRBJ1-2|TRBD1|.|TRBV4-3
CASSQMTGKHGYTF
TGCGCCAGCAGCCAGATGACAGGGAAGCATGGCTACACCTTC
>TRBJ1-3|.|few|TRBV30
CAWRHGGVTGNTIYF
TGTGCCTGGAGGCACGGGGGGGTAACTGGAAACACCATATATTTT
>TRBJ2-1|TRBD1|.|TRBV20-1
CSASLGTVSYNEQFF
TGCAGTGCTAGTCTGGGGACAGTATCCTACAATGAGCAGTTCTTC
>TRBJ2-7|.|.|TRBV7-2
CASSRSAGSSYEQYF
TGTGCCAGCAGCCGGTCGGCGGGAAGCTCCTACGAGCAGTACTTC
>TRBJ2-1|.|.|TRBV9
CASSVYGTPDSEQFF
TGTGCCAGCAGCGTATATGGGACTCCCGACAGTGAGCAGTTCTTC